A single T cell receptor beta chain is shown here with its context. Its antigen is not known. The data were obtained in a study of beta chain features in type 1 diabetes. Overall study: All samples yielded some 110 million examined sorted cells. Study results and caveats: Fewer insertions but more deletions were seen at VDJ junctions in type 1 diabetes patients.

Reverse transcribing all isolated RNA meant expressed TCRB transcripts were sequenced. Naive, central memory and regulatory T cell samples came to a mean of about 3.9 million reads. Data came from immunoSEQ multiplex PCR; TCRdb stores just in-frame clones and leaves some out. Here the sample spans approximately 140,000 clones, 6.9% being singletons. Sorting with CD45RO/CCR7/CD25/CD127/CD95/CD27 yielded naive, central memory, regulatory and stem-like memory CD4+ cells. V was cut by 5 bases and J by 0 bases, with 17 bases left in between. The germline V gene has CDR1 LNHDA and CDR2 SQIVND (reference sequence). The CDR3 covers 17 residues.

This receptor was taken from a young woman in good health. The chain recombines TRBV19 with TRBJ1-3; D possibly corresponds to TRBD1 (6 bases). The sample comprised central memory CD4+ T cells from blood. CDR3 amino acids: CASSFRLTGSSGNTIYF. Written as DNA, the CDR3 is TGTGCCAGTAGTTTCCGGTTGACAGGCAGCTCTGGAAACACCATATATTTT. The full variable domain, in which reference TRBV19 and TRBJ1-3 provide the parts outside the CDR3, is DGGITQSPKYLFRKEGQNVTLSCEQNLNHDAMYWYRQDPGQGLRLIYYSQIVNDFQKGDIAEGYSVSREKKESFPLTVTSAQKNPTAFYLCASSFRLTGSSGNTIYFGEGSWLTVV.